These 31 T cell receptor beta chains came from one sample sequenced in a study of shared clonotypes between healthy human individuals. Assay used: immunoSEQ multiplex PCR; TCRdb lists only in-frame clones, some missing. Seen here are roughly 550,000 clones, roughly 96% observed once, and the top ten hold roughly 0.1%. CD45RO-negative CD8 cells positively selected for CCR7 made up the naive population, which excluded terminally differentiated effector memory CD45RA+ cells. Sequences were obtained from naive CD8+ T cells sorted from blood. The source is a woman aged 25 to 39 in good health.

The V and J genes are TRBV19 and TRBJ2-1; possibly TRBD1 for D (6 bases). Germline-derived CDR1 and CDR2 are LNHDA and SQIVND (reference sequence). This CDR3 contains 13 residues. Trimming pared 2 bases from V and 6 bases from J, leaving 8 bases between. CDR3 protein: CASSIRGSNEQFF. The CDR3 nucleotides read TGTGCCAGTAGTATAAGGGGGAGCAATGAGCAGTTCTTC.

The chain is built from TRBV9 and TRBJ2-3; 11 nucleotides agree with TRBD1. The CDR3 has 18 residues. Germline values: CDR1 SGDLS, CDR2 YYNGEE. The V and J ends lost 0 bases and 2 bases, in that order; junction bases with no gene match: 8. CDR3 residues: CASSVGIRDRGITDTQYF. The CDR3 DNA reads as TGTGCCAGCAGCGTAGGGATCCGGGACAGGGGGATCACAGATACGCAGTATTTT.

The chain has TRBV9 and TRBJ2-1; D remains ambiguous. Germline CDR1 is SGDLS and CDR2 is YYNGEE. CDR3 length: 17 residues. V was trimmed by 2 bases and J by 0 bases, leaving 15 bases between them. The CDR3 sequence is CASSVMSEISSYNEQFF. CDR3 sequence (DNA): TGTGCCAGCAGCGTCATGAGCGAGATCTCCTCCTACAATGAGCAGTTCTTC.

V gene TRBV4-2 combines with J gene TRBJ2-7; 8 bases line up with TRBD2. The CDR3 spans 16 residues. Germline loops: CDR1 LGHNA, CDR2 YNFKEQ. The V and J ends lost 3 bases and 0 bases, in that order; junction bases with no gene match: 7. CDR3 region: CASSHAGTRFSYEQYF. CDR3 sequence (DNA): TGTGCCAGCAGCCATGCCGGGACTAGGTTCTCCTACGAGCAGTACTTC.

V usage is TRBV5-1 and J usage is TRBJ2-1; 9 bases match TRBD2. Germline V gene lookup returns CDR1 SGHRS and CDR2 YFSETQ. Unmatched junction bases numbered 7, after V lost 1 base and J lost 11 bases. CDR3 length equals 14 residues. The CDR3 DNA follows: TGCGCCAGCAGCTTGTGGTTAGCGGGAGAAAAGCAGTTCTTC. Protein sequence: CASSLWLAGEKQFF.

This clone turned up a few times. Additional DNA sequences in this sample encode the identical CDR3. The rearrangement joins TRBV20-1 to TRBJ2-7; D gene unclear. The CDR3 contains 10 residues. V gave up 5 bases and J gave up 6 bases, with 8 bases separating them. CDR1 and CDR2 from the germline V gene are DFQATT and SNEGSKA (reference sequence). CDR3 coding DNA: TGCAGTGCTCTGGAACTCGAGCAGTACTTC. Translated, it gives CSALELEQYF.

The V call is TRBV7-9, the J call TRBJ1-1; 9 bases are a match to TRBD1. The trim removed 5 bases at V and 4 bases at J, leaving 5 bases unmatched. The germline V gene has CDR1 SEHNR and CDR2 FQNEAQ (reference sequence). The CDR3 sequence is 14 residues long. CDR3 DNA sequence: TGTGCCAGCAGCCCAGGGACAGGGATCACTGAAGCTTTCTTT. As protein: CASSPGTGITEAFF.

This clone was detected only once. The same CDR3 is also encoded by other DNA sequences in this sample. CDR3 nucleotides: TGTGCCAGCAGTTCCCCAGATACGCAGTATTTT. Translating it yields CASSSPDTQYF. This chain joins TRBV28 and TRBJ2-3; no clear D gene. V was clipped by 4 bases and J by 4 bases, with 3 bases between them. The CDR3 contains 11 residues. CDR1 and CDR2 (germline): MDHEN, SYDVKM.

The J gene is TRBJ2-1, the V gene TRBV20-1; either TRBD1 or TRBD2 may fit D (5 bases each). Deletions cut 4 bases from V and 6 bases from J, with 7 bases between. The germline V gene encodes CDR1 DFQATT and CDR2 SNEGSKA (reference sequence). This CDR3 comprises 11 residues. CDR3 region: CSANGANEQFF. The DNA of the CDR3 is TGCAGTGCTAACGGGGCCAATGAGCAGTTCTTC.

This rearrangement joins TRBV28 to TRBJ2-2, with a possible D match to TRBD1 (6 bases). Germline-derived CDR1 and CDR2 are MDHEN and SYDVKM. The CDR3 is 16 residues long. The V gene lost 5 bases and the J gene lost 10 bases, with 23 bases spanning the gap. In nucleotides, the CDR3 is TGTGCCAGCAGTCTCGGGACCCCACTGGGGGCGTCGGAGCTGTTTTTT. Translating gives CASSLGTPLGASELFF.

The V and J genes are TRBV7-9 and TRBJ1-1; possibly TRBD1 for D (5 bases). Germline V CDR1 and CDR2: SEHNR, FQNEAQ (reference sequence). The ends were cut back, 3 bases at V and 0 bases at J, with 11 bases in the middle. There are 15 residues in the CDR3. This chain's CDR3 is CASSFSQGMNTEAFF. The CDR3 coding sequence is TGTGCCAGCAGCTTTAGCCAGGGAATGAACACTGAAGCTTTCTTT. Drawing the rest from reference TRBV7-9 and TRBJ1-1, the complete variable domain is DTGVSQNPRHKITKRGQNVTFRCDPISEHNRLYWYRQTLGQGPEFLTYFQNEAQLEKSRLLSDRFSAERPKGSFSTLEIQRTEQGDSAMYLCASSFSQGMNTEAFFGQGTRLTVV.

CDR3 nucleotides: TGTGCCAGCAGCGGGACTATCGACACCGTAAATGAGCAGTTCTTC. Its translation is CASSGTIDTVNEQFF. The chain combines TRBV7-6 with TRBJ2-1, with TRBD2 matching over 7 bases. Trimming removed 5 bases from V and 7 bases from J; junction bases left unmatched: 11. This CDR3 is 15 amino acids long. Germline-derived CDR1 and CDR2 are SGHVS and FNYEAQ.

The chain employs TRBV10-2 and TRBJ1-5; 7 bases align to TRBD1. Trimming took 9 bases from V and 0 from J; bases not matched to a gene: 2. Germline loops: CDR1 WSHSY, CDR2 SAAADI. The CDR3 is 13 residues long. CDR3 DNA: TGCGCCAGTGGACAGGTTAGCAATCAGCCCCAGCATTTT. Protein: CASGQVSNQPQHF.

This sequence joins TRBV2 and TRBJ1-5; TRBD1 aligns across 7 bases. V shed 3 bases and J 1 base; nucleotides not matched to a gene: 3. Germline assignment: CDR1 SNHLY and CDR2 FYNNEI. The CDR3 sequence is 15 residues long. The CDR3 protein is CASSDGTASNQPQHF. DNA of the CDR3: TGTGCCAGCAGTGATGGGACAGCCAGCAATCAGCCCCAGCATTTT.

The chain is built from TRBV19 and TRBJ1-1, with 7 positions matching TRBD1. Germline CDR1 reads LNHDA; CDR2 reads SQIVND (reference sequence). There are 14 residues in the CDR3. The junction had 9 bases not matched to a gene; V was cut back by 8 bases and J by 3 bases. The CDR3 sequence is CASEIRGKDTEAFF. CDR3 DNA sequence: TGTGCCAGTGAAATCAGGGGGAAAGACACTGAAGCTTTCTTT.

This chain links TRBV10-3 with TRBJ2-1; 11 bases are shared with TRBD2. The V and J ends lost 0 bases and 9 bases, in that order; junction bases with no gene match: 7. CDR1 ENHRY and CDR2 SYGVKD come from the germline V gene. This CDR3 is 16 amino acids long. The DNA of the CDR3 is TGTGCCATCAGTGAGTCGAATGGACTAGCGGGTATTGAGCAGTTCTTC. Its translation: CAISESNGLAGIEQFF.

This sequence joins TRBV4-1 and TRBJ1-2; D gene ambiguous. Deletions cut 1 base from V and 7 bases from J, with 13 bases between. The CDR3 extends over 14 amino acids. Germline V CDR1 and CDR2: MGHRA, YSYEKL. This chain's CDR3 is CASSQAEGQIGYTF. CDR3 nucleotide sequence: TGCGCCAGCAGCCAAGCGGAAGGGCAGATTGGCTACACCTTC.

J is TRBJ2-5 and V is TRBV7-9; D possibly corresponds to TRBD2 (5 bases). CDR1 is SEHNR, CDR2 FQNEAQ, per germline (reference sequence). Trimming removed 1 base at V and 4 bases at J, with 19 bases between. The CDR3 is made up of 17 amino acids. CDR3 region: CASSLGEAALAPETQYF. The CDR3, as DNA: TGTGCCAGCAGCTTAGGGGAAGCGGCCTTGGCCCCAGAGACCCAGTACTTC.

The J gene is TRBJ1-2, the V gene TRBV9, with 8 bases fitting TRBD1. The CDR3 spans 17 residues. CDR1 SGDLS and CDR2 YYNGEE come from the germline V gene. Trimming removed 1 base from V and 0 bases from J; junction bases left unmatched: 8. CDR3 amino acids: CASSVSQTQGANYGYTF. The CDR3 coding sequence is TGTGCCAGCAGCGTATCCCAGACACAGGGGGCTAACTATGGCTACACCTTC.

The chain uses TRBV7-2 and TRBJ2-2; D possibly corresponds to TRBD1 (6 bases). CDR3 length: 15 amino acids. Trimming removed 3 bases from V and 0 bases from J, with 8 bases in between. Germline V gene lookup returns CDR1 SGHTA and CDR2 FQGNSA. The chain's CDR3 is CASSLGATNTGELFF. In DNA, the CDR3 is TGTGCCAGCAGCTTGGGGGCTACGAACACCGGGGAGCTGTTTTTT.

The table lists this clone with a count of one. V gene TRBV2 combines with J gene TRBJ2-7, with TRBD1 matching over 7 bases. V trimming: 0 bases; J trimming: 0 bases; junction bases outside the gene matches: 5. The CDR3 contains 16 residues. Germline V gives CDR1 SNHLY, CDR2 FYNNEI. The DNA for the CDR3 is TGTGCCAGCAGTGAAGCTCCCGGGACAGCCTCCTACGAGCAGTACTTC. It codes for CASSEAPGTASYEQYF.

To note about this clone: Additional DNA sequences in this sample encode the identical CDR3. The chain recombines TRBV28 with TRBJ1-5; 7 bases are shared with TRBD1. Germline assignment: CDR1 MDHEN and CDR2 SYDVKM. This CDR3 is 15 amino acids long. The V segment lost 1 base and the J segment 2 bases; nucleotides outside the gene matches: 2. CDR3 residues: CASSLSGGGNQPQHF. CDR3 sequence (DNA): TGTGCCAGCAGTTTATCAGGGGGGGGCAATCAGCCCCAGCATTTT.

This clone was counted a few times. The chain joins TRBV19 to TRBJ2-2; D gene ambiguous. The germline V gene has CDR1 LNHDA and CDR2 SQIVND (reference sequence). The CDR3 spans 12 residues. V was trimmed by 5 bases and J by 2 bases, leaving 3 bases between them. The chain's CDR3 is CASSANTGELFF. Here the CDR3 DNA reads TGTGCCAGTAGTGCAAACACCGGGGAGCTGTTTTTT.

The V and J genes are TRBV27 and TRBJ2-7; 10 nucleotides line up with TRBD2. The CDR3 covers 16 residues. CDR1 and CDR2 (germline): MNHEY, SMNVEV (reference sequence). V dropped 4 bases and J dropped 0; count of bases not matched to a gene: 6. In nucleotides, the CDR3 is TGTGCCAGCAGTTCAACTAGCGGGGCCCCCTCCTACGAGCAGTACTTC. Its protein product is CASSSTSGAPSYEQYF.

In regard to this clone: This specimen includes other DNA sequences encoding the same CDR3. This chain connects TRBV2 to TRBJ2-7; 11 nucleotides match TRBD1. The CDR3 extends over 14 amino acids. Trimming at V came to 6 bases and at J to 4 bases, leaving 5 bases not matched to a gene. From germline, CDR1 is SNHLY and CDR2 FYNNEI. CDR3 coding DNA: TGTGCCAGCAGATGGACAGGGGGCTCGTACGAGCAGTACTTC. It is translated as CASRWTGGSYEQYF. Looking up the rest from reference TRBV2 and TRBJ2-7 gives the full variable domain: EPEVTQTPSHQVTQMGQEVILRCVPISNHLYFYWYRQILGQKVEFLVSFYNNEISEKSEIFDDQFSVERPDGSNFTLKIRSTKLEDSAMYFCASRWTGGSYEQYFGPGTRLTVT.

The CDR3 DNA reads as TGTGCCAGCAGCCAAGGGGGCGAGCAGTACTTC. Protein sequence: CASSQGGEQYF. This chain connects TRBV7-9 to TRBJ2-7; D may be TRBD1 (6 bases). V lost 5 bases and J 6 bases, leaving 8 bases between the germline ends. CDR1 and CDR2 from the germline V gene are SEHNR and FQNEAQ (reference sequence). The length of the CDR3 is 11 residues.

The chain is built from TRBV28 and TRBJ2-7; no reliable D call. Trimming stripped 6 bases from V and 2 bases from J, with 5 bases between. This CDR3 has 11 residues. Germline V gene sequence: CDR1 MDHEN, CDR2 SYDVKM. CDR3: CASRGPYEQYF. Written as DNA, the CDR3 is TGTGCCAGCAGAGGGCCCTACGAGCAGTACTTC.

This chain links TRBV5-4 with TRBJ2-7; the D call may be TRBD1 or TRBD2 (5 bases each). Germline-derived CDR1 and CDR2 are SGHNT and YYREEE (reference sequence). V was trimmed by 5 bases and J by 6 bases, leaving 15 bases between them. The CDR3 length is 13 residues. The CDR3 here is CASSQKGPSEQYF. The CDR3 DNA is TGTGCCAGCAGTCAGAAGGGACCGAGCGAGCAGTACTTC.

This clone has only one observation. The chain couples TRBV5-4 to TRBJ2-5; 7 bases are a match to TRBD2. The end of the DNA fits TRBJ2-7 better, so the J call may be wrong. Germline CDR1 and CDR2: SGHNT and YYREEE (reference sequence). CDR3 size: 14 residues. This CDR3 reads CASFPWGGTYEQYF. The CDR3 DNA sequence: TGTGCCAGCTTCCCTTGGGGGGGAACCTACGAGCAGTACTTC.

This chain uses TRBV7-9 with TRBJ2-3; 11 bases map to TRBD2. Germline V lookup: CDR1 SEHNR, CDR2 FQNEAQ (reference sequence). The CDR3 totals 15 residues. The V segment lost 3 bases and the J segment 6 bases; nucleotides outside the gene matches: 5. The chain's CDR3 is CASSLYTSGSDTQYF. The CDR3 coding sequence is TGTGCCAGCAGCTTGTACACTAGCGGGAGTGATACGCAGTATTTT.

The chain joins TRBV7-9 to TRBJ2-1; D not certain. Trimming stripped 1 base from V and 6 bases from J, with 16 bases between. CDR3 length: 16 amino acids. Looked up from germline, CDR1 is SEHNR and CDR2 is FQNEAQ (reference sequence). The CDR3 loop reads CASSLDFTADINEQFF. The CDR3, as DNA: TGTGCCAGCAGCTTAGACTTCACAGCCGACATCAATGAGCAGTTCTTC.